This T cell receptor beta chain came from a study of post-analysis software for immune sequencing data. In its sample, this clonotype was seen a few times. Its antigen remains unknown. Unique molecular identifiers were built into the TCR beta cDNA libraries. Each sample of about 0.9 to 11 million input T cells yielded roughly 500,000 cDNA molecules, so each molecule approximated one T cell. TCRdb independently ran MiXCR on the PCR reads; one entry per CDR3 protein. Of 750,000 to 900,000 distinct CDR3 sequences detected, 35% to 55% appear once; the ten largest clones hold 4.9%. Study results and limitations: Controls' normalized Chao1 diversity significantly exceeded that of multiple sclerosis patients.

Sequenced material: blood. The clonotype originates from a girl under 18 with multiple sclerosis.

The CDR3 DNA sequence: TGCAGTGCTCCACGGACAGGGCAGGCCGAGCAGTACTTC. Encoded protein: CSAPRTGQAEQYF. The chain has TRBV20-1 and TRBJ2-7; 8 bases agree with TRBD1. The germline V gene has CDR1 DFQATT and CDR2 SNEGSKA (reference sequence). This CDR3 has 13 residues. V dropped 5 bases and J dropped 6; count of bases not matched to a gene: 9.